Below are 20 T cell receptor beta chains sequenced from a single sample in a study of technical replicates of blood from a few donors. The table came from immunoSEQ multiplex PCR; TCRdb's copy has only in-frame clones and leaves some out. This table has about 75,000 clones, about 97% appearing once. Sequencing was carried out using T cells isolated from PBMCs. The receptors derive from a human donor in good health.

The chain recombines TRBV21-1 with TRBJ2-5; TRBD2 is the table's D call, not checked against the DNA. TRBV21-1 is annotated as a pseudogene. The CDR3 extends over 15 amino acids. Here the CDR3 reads CASSKGWVRAKTQYF. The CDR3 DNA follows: TGTGCCAGCAGCAAAGGTTGGGTGAGGGCCAAGACCCAGTACTTC.

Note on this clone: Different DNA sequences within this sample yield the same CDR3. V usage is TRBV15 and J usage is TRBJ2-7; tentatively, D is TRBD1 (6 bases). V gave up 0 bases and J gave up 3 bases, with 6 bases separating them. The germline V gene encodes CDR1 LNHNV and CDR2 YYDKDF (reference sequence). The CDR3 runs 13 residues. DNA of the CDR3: TGTGCCACCAGCAGAGACAGGGGCTACGAGCAGTACTTC. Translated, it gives CATSRDRGYEQYF.

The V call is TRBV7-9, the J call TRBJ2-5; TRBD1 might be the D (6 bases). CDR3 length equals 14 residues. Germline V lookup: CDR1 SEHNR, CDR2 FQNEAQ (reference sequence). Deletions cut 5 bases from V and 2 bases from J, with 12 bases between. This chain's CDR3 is CASSTGQLQETQYF. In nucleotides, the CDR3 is TGTGCCAGCAGCACCGGACAGTTACAAGAGACCCAGTACTTC.

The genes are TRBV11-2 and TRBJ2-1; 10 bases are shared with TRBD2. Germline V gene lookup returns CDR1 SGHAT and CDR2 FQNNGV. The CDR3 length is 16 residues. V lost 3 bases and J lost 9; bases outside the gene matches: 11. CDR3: CASSFTSSGGSVEQFF. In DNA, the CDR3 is TGTGCCAGCAGCTTTACATCTAGCGGGGGATCGGTTGAGCAGTTCTTC.

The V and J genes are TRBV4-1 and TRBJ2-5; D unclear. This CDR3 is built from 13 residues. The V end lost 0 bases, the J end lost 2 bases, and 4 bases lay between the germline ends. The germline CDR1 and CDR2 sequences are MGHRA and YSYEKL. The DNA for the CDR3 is TGCGCCAGCAGCCAAGAGTCACAAGAGACCCAGTACTTC. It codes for CASSQESQETQYF.

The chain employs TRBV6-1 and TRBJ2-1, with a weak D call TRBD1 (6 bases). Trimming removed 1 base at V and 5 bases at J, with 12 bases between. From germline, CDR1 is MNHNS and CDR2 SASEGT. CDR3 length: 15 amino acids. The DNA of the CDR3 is TGTGCCAGCAGTGAAGGGACAGAGCTTAACAATGAGCAGTTCTTC. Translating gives CASSEGTELNNEQFF.

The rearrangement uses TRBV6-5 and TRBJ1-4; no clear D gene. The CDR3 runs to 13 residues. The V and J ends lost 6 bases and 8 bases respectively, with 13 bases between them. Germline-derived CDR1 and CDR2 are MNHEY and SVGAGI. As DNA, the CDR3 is TGTGCCAGCAGAAGGGAGTTACGAGAAAAACTGTTTTTT. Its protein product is CASRRELREKLFF.

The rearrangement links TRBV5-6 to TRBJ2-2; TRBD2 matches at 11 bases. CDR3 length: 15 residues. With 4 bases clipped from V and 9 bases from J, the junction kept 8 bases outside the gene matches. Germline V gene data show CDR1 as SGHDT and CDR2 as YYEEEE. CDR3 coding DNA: TGTGCCAGCAGCCTCCTACTAGCGGGAGTAAGGGAGCTGTTTTTT. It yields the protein CASSLLLAGVRELFF.

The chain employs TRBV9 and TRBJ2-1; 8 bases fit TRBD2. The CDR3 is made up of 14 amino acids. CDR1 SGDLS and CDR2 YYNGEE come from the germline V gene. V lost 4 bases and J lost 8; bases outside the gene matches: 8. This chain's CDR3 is CASSLTSVTDEQFF. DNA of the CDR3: TGTGCCAGCAGCTTGACTAGCGTGACCGATGAGCAGTTCTTC.

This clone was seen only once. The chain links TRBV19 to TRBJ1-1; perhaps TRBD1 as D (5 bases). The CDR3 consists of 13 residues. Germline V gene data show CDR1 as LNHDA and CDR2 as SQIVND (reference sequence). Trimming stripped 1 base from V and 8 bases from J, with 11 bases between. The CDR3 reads CASSIGTGVEAFF. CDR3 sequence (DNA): TGTGCCAGTAGTATAGGGACGGGGGTCGAAGCTTTCTTT.

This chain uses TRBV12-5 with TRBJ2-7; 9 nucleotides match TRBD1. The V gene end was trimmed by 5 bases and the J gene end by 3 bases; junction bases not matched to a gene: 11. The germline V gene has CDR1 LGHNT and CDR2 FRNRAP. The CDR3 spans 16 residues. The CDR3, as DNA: TGTGCTAGTGGTCCGGGGGGCGGGACAGGGCTCTACGAGCAGTACTTC. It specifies CASGPGGGTGLYEQYF.

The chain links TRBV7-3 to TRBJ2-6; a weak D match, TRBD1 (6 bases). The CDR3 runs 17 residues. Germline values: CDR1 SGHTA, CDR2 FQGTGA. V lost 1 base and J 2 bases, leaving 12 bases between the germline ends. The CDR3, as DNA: TGTGCCAGCAGCTTAAAATCCCGACAGGCTGGGGCCAACGTCCTGACTTTC. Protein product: CASSLKSRQAGANVLTF.

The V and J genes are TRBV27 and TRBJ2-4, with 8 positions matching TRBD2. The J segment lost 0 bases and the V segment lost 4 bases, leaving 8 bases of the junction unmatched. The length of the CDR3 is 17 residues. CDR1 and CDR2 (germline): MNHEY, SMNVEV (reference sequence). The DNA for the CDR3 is TGTGCCAGCAGTTCTGGAGCCGGGACTAGAGCCAAAAACATTCAGTACTTC. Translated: CASSSGAGTRAKNIQYF.

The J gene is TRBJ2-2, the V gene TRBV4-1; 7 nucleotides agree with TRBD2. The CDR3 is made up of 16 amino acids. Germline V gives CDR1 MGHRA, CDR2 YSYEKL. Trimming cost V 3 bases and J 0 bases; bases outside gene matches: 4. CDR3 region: CASSHPAGPNTGELFF. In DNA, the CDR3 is TGCGCCAGCAGCCACCCAGCGGGACCGAACACCGGGGAGCTGTTTTTT.

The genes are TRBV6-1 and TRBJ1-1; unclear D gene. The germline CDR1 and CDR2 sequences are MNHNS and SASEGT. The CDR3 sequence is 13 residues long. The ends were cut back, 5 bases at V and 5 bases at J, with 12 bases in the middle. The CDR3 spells CASSRVGRTEAFF. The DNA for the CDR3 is TGTGCCAGCAGTCGTGTCGGTAGAACTGAAGCTTTCTTT.

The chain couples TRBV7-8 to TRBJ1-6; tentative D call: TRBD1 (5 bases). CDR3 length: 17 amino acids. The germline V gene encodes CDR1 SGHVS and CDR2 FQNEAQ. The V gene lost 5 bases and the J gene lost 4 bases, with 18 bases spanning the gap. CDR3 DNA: TGTGCCAGCAGCACGCGACAGATAAGCCTTTATAATTCACCCCTCCACTTT. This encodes CASSTRQISLYNSPLHF.

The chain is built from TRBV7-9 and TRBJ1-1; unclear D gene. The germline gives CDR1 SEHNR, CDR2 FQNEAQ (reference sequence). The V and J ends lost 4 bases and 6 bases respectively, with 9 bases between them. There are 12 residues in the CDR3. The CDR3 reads CASSSGAPEAFF. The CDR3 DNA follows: TGTGCCAGCAGCTCCGGAGCACCTGAAGCTTTCTTT.

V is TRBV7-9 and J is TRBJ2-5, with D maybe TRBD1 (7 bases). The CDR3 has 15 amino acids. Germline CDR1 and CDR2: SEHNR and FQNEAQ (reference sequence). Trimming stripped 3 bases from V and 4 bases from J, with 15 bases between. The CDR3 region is CASSLARGDGETQYF. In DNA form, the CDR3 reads TGTGCCAGCAGCTTGGCCAGGGGGGATGGAGAGACCCAGTACTTC.

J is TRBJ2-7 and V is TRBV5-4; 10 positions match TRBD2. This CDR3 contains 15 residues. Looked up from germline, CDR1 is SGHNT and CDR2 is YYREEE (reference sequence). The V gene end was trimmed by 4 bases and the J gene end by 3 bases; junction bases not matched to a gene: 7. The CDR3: CASSGQERGGYEQYF. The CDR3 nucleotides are TGTGCCAGCAGCGGACAGGAGCGGGGGGGCTACGAGCAGTACTTC.

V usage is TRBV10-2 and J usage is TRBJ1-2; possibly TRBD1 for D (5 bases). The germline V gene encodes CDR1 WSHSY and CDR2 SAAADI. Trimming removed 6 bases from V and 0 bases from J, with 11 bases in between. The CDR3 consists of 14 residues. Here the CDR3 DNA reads TGCGCCAGCAGCCCCCCGGGGGCTAACTATGGCTACACCTTC. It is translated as CASSPPGANYGYTF.